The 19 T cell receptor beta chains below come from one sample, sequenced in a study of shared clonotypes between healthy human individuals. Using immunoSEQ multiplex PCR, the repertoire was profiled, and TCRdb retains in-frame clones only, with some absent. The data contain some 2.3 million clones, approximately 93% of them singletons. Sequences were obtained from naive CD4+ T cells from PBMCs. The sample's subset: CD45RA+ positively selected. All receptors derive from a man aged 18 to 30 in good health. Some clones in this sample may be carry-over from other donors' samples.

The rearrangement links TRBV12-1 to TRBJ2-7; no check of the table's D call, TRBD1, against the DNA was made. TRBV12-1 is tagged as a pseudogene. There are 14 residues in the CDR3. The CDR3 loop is CASSFDRQGYEQYF. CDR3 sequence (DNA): TGTGCCAGCAGCTTTGATCGGCAGGGCTACGAGCAGTACTTC.

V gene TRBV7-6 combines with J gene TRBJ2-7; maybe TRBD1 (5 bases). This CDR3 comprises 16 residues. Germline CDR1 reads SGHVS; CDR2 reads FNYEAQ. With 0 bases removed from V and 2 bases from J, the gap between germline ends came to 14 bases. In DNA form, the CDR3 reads TGTGCCAGCAGCTTAGCGGGTGGGGCCAGCCCCTACGAGCAGTACTTC. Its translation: CASSLAGGASPYEQYF.

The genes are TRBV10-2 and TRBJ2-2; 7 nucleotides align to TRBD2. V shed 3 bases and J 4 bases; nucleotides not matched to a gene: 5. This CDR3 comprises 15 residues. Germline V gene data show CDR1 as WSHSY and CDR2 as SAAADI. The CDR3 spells CASSEGGRGTGELFF. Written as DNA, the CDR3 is TGCGCCAGCAGTGAAGGCGGGAGAGGCACCGGGGAGCTGTTTTTT.

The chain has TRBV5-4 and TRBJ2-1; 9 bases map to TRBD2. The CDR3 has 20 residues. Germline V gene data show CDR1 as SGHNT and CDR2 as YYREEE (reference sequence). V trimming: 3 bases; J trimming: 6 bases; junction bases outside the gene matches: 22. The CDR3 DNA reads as TGTGCCAGCAGCTGGCGGGGGGTAGCGGGAGTAAGTCCCTTGGGCAATGAGCAGTTCTTC. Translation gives CASSWRGVAGVSPLGNEQFF.

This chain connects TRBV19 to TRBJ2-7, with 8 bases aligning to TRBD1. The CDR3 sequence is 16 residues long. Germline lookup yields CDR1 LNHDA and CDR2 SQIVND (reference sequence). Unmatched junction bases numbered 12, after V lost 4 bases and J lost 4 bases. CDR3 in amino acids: CASSTRQGQALYEQYF. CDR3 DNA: TGTGCCAGTAGTACACGACAGGGACAGGCACTATACGAGCAGTACTTC.

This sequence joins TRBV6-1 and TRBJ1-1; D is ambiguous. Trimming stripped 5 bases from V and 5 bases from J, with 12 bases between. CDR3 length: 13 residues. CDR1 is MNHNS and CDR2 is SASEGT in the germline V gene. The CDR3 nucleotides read TGTGCCAGCAGTTTCAGTGGTGGGACTGAAGCTTTCTTT. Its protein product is CASSFSGGTEAFF.

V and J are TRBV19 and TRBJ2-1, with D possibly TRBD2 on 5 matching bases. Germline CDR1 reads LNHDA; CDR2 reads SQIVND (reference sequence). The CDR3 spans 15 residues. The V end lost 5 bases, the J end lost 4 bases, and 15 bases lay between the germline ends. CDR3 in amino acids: CASSLTSLLYNEQFF. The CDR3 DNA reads TGTGCCAGTAGTCTAACTAGTCTCTTATACAATGAGCAGTTCTTC. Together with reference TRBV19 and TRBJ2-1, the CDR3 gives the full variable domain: DGGITQSPKYLFRKEGQNVTLSCEQNLNHDAMYWYRQDPGQGLRLIYYSQIVNDFQKGDIAEGYSVSREKKESFPLTVTSAQKNPTAFYLCASSLTSLLYNEQFFGPGTRLTVL.

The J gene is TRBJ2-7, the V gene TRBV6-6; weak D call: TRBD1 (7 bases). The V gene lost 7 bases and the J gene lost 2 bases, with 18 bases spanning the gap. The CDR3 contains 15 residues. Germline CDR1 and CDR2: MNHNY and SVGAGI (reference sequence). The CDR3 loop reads CASTPEGARTYEQYF. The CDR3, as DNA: TGTGCCAGCACCCCGGAGGGGGCCCGTACCTACGAGCAGTACTTC.

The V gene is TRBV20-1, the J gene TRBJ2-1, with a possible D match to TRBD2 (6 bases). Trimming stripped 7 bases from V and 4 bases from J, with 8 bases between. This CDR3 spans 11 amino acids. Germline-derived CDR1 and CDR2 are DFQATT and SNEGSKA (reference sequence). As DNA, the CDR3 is TGCAGTGGGAGGGAGTACAATGAGCAGTTCTTC. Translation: CSGREYNEQFF.

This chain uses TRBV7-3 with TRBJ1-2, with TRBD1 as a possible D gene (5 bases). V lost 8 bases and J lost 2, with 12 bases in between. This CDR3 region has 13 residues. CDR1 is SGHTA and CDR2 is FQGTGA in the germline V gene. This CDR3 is CASSQGANYGYTF. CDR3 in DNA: TGTGCCAGCTCGCAGGGAGCGAACTATGGCTACACCTTC.

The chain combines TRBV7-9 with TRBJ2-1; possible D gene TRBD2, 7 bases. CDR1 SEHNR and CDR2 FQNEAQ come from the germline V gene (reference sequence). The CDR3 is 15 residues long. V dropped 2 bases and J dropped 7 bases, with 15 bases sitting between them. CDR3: CASSLWGAGANEQFF. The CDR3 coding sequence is TGTGCCAGCAGCTTATGGGGTGCGGGGGCTAATGAGCAGTTCTTC. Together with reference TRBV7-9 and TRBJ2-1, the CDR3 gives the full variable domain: DTGVSQNPRHKITKRGQNVTFRCDPISEHNRLYWYRQTLGQGPEFLTYFQNEAQLEKSRLLSDRFSAERPKGSFSTLEIQRTEQGDSAMYLCASSLWGAGANEQFFGPGTRLTVL.

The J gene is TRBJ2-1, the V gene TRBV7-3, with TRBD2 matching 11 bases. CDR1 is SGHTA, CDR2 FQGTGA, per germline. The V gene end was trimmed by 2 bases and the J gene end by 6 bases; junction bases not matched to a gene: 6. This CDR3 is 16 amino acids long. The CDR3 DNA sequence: TGTGCCAGCAGCTTAGCGGTAGCGGGAGGGGTCAATGAGCAGTTCTTC. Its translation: CASSLAVAGGVNEQFF.

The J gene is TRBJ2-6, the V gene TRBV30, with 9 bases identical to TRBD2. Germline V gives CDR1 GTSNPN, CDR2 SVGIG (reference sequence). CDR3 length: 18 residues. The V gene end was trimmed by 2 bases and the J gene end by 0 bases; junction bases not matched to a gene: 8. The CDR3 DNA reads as TGTGCCTGGAGTAAGGTAGCGGGAGACCTCTCTGGGGCCAACGTCCTGACTTTC. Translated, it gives CAWSKVAGDLSGANVLTF.

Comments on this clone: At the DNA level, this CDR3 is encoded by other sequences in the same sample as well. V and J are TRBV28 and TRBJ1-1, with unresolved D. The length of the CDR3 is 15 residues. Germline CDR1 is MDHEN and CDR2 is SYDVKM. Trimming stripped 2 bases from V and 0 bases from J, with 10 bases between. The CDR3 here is CASSLHTGLNTEAFF. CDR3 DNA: TGTGCCAGCAGTTTACATACTGGCCTGAACACTGAAGCTTTCTTT. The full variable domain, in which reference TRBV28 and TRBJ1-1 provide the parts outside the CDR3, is DVKVTQSSRYLVKRTGEKVFLECVQDMDHENMFWYRQDPGLGLRLIYFSYDVKMKEKGDIPEGYSVSREKKERFSLILESASTNQTSMYLCASSLHTGLNTEAFFGQGTRLTVV.

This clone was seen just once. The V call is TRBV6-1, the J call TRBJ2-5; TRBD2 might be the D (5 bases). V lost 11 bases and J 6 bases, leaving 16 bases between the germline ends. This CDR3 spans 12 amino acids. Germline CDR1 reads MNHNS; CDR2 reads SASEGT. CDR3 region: CAVRRGLQTQYF. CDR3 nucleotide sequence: TGTGCCGTAAGACGAGGGCTACAGACCCAGTACTTC.

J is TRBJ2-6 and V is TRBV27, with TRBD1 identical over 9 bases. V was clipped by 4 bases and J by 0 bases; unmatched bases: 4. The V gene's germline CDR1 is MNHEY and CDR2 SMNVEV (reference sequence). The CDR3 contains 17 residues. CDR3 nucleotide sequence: TGTGCCAGCAGTTCTTTGGGACAGGGCTCTGGGGCCAACGTCCTGACTTTC. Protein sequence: CASSSLGQGSGANVLTF.

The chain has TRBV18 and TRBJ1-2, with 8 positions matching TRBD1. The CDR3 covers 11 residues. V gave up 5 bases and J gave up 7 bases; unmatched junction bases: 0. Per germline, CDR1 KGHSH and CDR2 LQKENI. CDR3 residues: CASSTGGGYTF. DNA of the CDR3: TGTGCCAGCTCAACAGGGGGTGGCTACACCTTC.

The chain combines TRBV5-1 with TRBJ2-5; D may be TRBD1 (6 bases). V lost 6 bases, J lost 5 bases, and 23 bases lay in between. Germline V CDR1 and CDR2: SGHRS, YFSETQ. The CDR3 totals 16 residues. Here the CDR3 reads CASKDGAGVRRETQYF. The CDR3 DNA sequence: TGCGCCAGCAAAGATGGAGCAGGGGTAAGGCGGGAGACCCAGTACTTC. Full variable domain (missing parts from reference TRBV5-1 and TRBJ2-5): KAGVTQTPRYLIKTRGQQVTLSCSPISGHRSVSWYQQTPGQGLQFLFEYFSETQRNKGNFPGRFSGRQFSNSRSEMNVSTLELGDSALYLCASKDGAGVRRETQYFGPGTRLLVL.

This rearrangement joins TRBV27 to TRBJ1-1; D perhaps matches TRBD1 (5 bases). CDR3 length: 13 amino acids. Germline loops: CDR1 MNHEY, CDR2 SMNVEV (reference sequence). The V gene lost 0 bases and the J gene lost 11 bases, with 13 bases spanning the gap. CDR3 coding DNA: TGTGCCAGCAGTTTATCGGGGGGGAGGCGGGCTTTCTTT. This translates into CASSLSGGRRAFF.